The rows below give T cell receptor beta chains drawn from one sample of a study of T-cell reconstitution after alpha-beta-depleted transplantation in children. TCRdb reprocessed the PCR reads via MiXCR and lists one record per CDR3 protein. This table holds over 200,000 distinct CDR3 sequences, 8.5% to 10% found once. The sample in question was PBMCs from the stem cell graft donor, obtained from the stem cell graft. Receptors originate from a human donor who donated a stem cell graft to a child with acute lymphoblastic leukemia. Both conserved end residues are part of each CDR3. Fields, in order: V gene, CDR3 protein.

>TRBV10-3
CAIRPGVNTGELFF
>TRBV10-3
CAIRSGPTGELFF
>TRBV11-2
CASSLGLRYEQYF
>TRBV6-2/TRBV6-3
CASRKQGENTEAFF
>TRBV20-1
CSATRGASGELFF
>TRBV7-9
CASSLALRGLVPDTQYF
>TRBV9
CASSVGVAQETQYF
>TRBV7-9
CASSADRMNQPQHF
>TRBV27
CAVAVMPYNEQFF
>TRBV7-8
CASSGSESYGYTF
>TRBV5-6
CASSSIRARSTYNEQFF
>TRBV5-1
CASSLPPGLAGTDTQYF
>TRBV5-1
CASSSYVTDTQYF
>TRBV20-1
CSARGLPTEGPLHF
>TRBV5-1
CASSLRQGNTGELFF
>TRBV6-1
CASSEARGLERDTGELFF
>TRBV10-3
CAIRKSGTLHF
>TRBV20-1
CSARADRDGYTF
>TRBV6-1
CASSGRGSGNIQYF
>TRBV7-2
CASSLTGFNYGYTF